One sample yielded the 24 T cell receptor beta chains listed below, sequenced in a study of immune evolution from preneoplasia to lung adenocarcinoma. Some clones are missing from TCRdb's copy, which holds only in-frame ones; the method was immunoSEQ multiplex PCR. The profile shows about 6,500 clones, roughly 73% of them singletons. The source material was FFPE lung adenocarcinoma in situ tissue. These receptors originate from a donor aged 70 or over with lung adenocarcinoma.

V usage is TRBV29-1 and J usage is TRBJ2-1, with 11 bases aligning to TRBD1. The J segment lost 8 bases and the V segment lost 3 bases, leaving 9 bases of the junction unmatched. This CDR3 is built from 15 residues. The germline V gene encodes CDR1 SQVTM and CDR2 ANQGSEA. DNA for the CDR3: TGCAGCGTTGACCGGGGACAGGGGGTAATCGATGAGCAGTTCTTC. Amino acid sequence: CSVDRGQGVIDEQFF.

J is TRBJ1-2 and V is TRBV5-8; D call uncertain. Germline CDR1 reads SGHTS; CDR2 reads YDEGEE. V was cut by 0 bases and J by 7 bases, with 4 bases left in between. The CDR3 extends over 11 amino acids. The CDR3 sequence: CASSLVRGYTF. CDR3 DNA sequence: TGTGCCAGCAGCTTGGTTCGTGGCTACACCTTC. The full variable domain, with the rest looked up from reference TRBV5-8 and TRBJ1-2, is EAGVTQSPTHLIKTRGQQATLRCSPISGHTSVYWYQQALGLGLQFLLWYDEGEERNRGNFPPRFSGRQFPNYSSELNVNALELEDSALYLCASSLVRGYTFGSGTRLTVV.

The V gene is TRBV30, the J gene TRBJ2-3; D is possibly TRBD2 (5 bases). V was trimmed by 4 bases and J by 0 bases, leaving 11 bases between them. Per germline, CDR1 GTSNPN and CDR2 SVGIG (reference sequence). The length of the CDR3 is 14 residues. For the CDR3, the DNA is TGTGCCTGGAATAAGCGGCAGAGCACAGATACGCAGTATTTT. Translated, it gives CAWNKRQSTDTQYF.

V gene TRBV7-8 combines with J gene TRBJ1-5; D gene ambiguous. The CDR3 is 16 residues long. The germline V and J ends were trimmed by 5 bases and 3 bases, with 17 bases remaining between them. Germline V CDR1 and CDR2: SGHVS, FQNEAQ. The CDR3 region has the DNA TGTGCCAGCAGCCCCCGGTGGCGTAGGGACAATCAGCCCCAGCATTTT. It is translated as CASSPRWRRDNQPQHF.

The rearrangement uses TRBV7-2 and TRBJ1-5, with D uncertain. The CDR3 totals 13 residues. CDR1 is SGHTA and CDR2 is FQGNSA in the germline V gene. Trimming removed 4 bases from V and 8 bases from J, with 12 bases in between. The CDR3 spells CASSSDPWEPQHF. CDR3 DNA: TGTGCCAGCAGCTCCGATCCCTGGGAGCCCCAGCATTTT. Drawing the rest from reference TRBV7-2 and TRBJ1-5, the complete variable domain is GAGVSQSPSNKVTEKGKDVELRCDPISGHTALYWYRQSLGQGLEFLIYFQGNSAPDKSGLPSDRFSAERTGGSVSTLTIQRTQQEDSAVYLCASSSDPWEPQHFGDGTRLSIL.

This chain links TRBV15 with TRBJ2-3; TRBD2 is a possible D gene (6 bases). Trimming took off 5 bases at V and 4 bases at J, with 16 bases between the two ends. The CDR3 has 15 residues. Per germline, CDR1 LNHNV and CDR2 YYDKDF (reference sequence). CDR3 nucleotide sequence: TGTGCCACCAGCTTGGGCGGGGTAGCTCCAGATACGCAGTATTTT. Translating it yields CATSLGGVAPDTQYF.

CDR3 amino acids: CASRKKGRTLSYEQYF. The CDR3 DNA sequence: TGTGCCAGCCGTAAAAAGGGCAGGACCCTTTCCTACGAGCAGTACTTC. The V call is TRBV2, the J call TRBJ2-7; D is unclear. The CDR3 runs 16 residues. The V end lost 8 bases, the J end lost 1 base, and 21 bases lay between the germline ends. Germline CDR1 and CDR2: SNHLY and FYNNEI.

This chain links TRBV5-1 with TRBJ1-6; 7 bases match TRBD1. V shed 2 bases and J 7 bases; nucleotides not matched to a gene: 6. The CDR3 has 15 amino acids. Looked up from germline, CDR1 is SGHRS and CDR2 is YFSETQ. CDR3 in DNA: TGCGCCAGCAGCTTAAATCCAGGGGGGAATTCACCCCTCCACTTT. Residues: CASSLNPGGNSPLHF.

This chain connects TRBV7-2 to TRBJ2-5, with D perhaps TRBD2 (5 bases). The CDR3 totals 15 residues. Germline-derived CDR1 and CDR2 are SGHTA and FQGNSA. V lost 2 bases and J lost 5, with 15 bases in between. This CDR3 is CASSLILVLGETQYF. The CDR3 nucleotides are TGTGCCAGCAGCTTAATACTAGTGTTAGGGGAGACCCAGTACTTC. The whole variable domain, filled in from reference TRBV7-2 and TRBJ2-5, reads GAGVSQSPSNKVTEKGKDVELRCDPISGHTALYWYRQSLGQGLEFLIYFQGNSAPDKSGLPSDRFSAERTGGSVSTLTIQRTQQEDSAVYLCASSLILVLGETQYFGPGTRLLVL.

As DNA, the CDR3 is TGTGCCAGCAGCCCGGGGTCTGGAAACACCATATATTTT. Its translation is CASSPGSGNTIYF. The chain couples TRBV9 to TRBJ1-3; D not certain. The V gene's germline CDR1 is SGDLS and CDR2 YYNGEE. This CDR3 spans 13 amino acids. V gave up 4 bases and J gave up 1 base, with 6 bases separating them.

This clone has just one count. The chain uses TRBV19 and TRBJ1-2; possibly TRBD1 for D (6 bases). Between the trimmed V and J ends, which lost 4 bases and 6 bases, there was a span of 18 bases. Germline V gene data show CDR1 as LNHDA and CDR2 as SQIVND (reference sequence). The CDR3 is 15 residues long. This chain's CDR3 is CASSKDPTGFNGYTF. The CDR3 DNA follows: TGTGCCAGTAGTAAGGACCCGACAGGATTTAATGGCTACACCTTC.

This rearrangement joins TRBV28 to TRBJ1-2; no clear D gene. This CDR3 contains 11 residues. Per germline, CDR1 MDHEN and CDR2 SYDVKM. V was cut by 3 bases and J by 8 bases, with 7 bases left in between. The CDR3 reads CASSLDVGYTF. CDR3 nucleotide sequence: TGTGCCAGCAGTTTGGATGTCGGCTACACCTTC.

The chain recombines TRBV28 with TRBJ1-1; D not certain. The V and J ends lost 2 bases and 1 base respectively, with 5 bases between them. Germline V gene data show CDR1 as MDHEN and CDR2 as SYDVKM. The CDR3 is 13 residues long. CDR3: CASSLVTNTEAFF. The DNA of the CDR3 is TGTGCCAGCAGTTTAGTTACGAACACTGAAGCTTTCTTT.

V gene TRBV13 combines with J gene TRBJ1-6; 7 bases align to TRBD1. The CDR3 consists of 17 residues. V lost 4 bases to trimming and J lost 7 bases; unmatched junction nucleotides: 13. Germline values: CDR1 PRHDT, CDR2 FYEKMQ (reference sequence). The CDR3 here is CASSSLGGGDRNSPLHF. The CDR3 DNA is TGTGCCAGCAGCTCCCTCGGAGGGGGGGACAGAAATTCACCCCTCCACTTT.

Concerning this clone: Other nucleotide sequences from this sample produce the same CDR3. The chain is built from TRBV2 and TRBJ1-1; maybe TRBD1 (5 bases). The CDR3 loop spans 13 amino acids. V was cut by 6 bases and J by 0 bases, with 8 bases left in between. Germline V gives CDR1 SNHLY, CDR2 FYNNEI. The CDR3 loop reads CASRDNLNTEAFF. The DNA of the CDR3 is TGTGCCAGCAGGGACAACTTGAACACTGAAGCTTTCTTT.

The genes are TRBV6-1 and TRBJ1-3; a possible D gene is TRBD1 (5 bases). Germline V gives CDR1 MNHNS, CDR2 SASEGT. The ends were cut back, 5 bases at V and 4 bases at J, with 9 bases in the middle. The CDR3 spans 13 residues. Written as DNA, the CDR3 is TGTGCCAGCAGTCCGACAGCAGGAAACACCATATATTTT. Translating gives CASSPTAGNTIYF.

This clone was recorded only once. The chain recombines TRBV29-1 with TRBJ2-1, with 11 bases lining up with TRBD2. CDR1 is SQVTM and CDR2 is ANQGSEA in the germline V gene. This CDR3 comprises 13 residues. V dropped 8 bases and J dropped 10; count of bases not matched to a gene: 10. CDR3 coding DNA: TGCAGCTCCACTAGCGGGGGATCCGGAGAGCAGTTCTTC. The encoded protein is CSSTSGGSGEQFF.

The CDR3 bases are TGCGCCAGCAGTGAGCAGGGGGAGTGGGGTGAGCAGTTCTTC. It translates to CASSEQGEWGEQFF. The chain links TRBV10-2 to TRBJ2-1; 7 bases line up with TRBD1. V gave up 2 bases and J gave up 9 bases; unmatched junction bases: 7. Looked up from germline, CDR1 is WSHSY and CDR2 is SAAADI. The CDR3 has 14 residues.

The CDR3 is CASSAWLAGTGELFF. CDR3 DNA: TGTGCCAGCAGCGCCTGGCTAGCGGGCACCGGGGAGCTGTTTTTT. The chain couples TRBV7-9 to TRBJ2-2; TRBD2 aligns across 8 bases. CDR1 and CDR2 from the germline V gene are SEHNR and FQNEAQ (reference sequence). Trimming cost V 5 bases and J 4 bases; bases outside gene matches: 6. This CDR3 comprises 15 residues.

In its sample, this clone was seen a few times. The V gene is TRBV19, the J gene TRBJ1-1; D is ambiguous. The ends were cut back, 3 bases at V and 3 bases at J, with 8 bases in the middle. Germline lookup yields CDR1 LNHDA and CDR2 SQIVND (reference sequence). The CDR3 contains 13 residues. As DNA, the CDR3 is TGTGCCAGTAGTATCCTGACTTACACTGAAGCTTTCTTT. Residues: CASSILTYTEAFF.

This rearrangement joins TRBV5-3 to TRBJ1-1; D may be TRBD1 (5 bases). TRBV5-3 is designated an ORF whose function remains uncertain. Between the trimmed V and J ends, which lost 5 bases and 1 base, there was a span of 18 bases. The CDR3 is made up of 16 amino acids. The CDR3 nucleotides read TGTGCCAGAAGGGAAGAGGTCAGGGTTCCGAACACTGAAGCTTTCTTT. Its translation is CARREEVRVPNTEAFF.

V usage is TRBV7-9 and J usage is TRBJ2-7; TRBD1 or TRBD2 may be the D gene (6 bases each). CDR1 and CDR2 from the germline V gene are SEHNR and FQNEAQ (reference sequence). This CDR3 region has 13 residues. V was shortened by 3 bases and J by 4 bases, with 10 bases between the two germline ends. CDR3 bases: TGTGCCAGCAGCTTCTCGGGGGCATACGAGCAGTACTTC. Protein: CASSFSGAYEQYF.

The J gene is TRBJ2-7, the V gene TRBV7-9; possibly TRBD1 for D (5 bases). The CDR3 sequence is 13 residues long. Germline V gene sequence: CDR1 SEHNR, CDR2 FQNEAQ (reference sequence). Trimming took 6 bases from V and 7 from J, leaving 16 bases between them. For the CDR3, the DNA is TGTGCCAGCAGACCCGACAGTAATGGGGAGCAGTACTTC. Translation: CASRPDSNGEQYF.

The CDR3 protein is CSVAQVAGGSYNEQFF. CDR3 sequence (DNA): TGCAGCGTTGCCCAAGTAGCGGGAGGGTCCTACAATGAGCAGTTCTTC. The rearrangement uses TRBV29-1 and TRBJ2-1, with 11 nucleotides matching TRBD2. CDR3 length: 16 residues. Germline CDR1 and CDR2: SQVTM and ANQGSEA. V shed 4 bases, J shed 1 base, and the junction held 6 bases outside the gene matches.